These T cell receptor beta chains were read from a single sample in a study of shared clonotypes between healthy human individuals. The protocol was immunoSEQ multiplex PCR, while the TCRdb copy is restricted to in-frame clones and leaves out a portion. Of a few million clones detected, approximately 94% appear once; the ten largest clones hold approximately 0.13%. The sequencing sample was made of naive CD4+ T cells sorted from blood. The source is a man between 18 and 35 years old in good health. Each CDR3 is given with its conserved first and last residue. D genes are given only for firm matches. Size is stated for part of the rows, as once, few or many counts, or as a class when the clone is expanded.

NA,NA,TRBJ1-1,TRBV6-5,CASSTLGRSEAFF,TGTGCCAGCAGTACCTTAGGACGGTCTGAAGCTTTCTTT
NA,TRBD1,TRBJ1-4,TRBV6-5,CASSYSGQGFGRLFF,TGTGCCAGCAGTTACTCGGGACAGGGCTTTGGTAGGCTGTTTTTT
NA,TRBD2,TRBJ2-7,TRBV18,CASSPPASGGDEQYF,TGTGCCAGCTCACCACCAGCTAGCGGGGGCGACGAGCAGTACTTC
NA,NA,TRBJ1-1,TRBV27,CASPPWVHNTEAFF,TGTGCCAGCCCCCCTTGGGTGCACAACACTGAAGCTTTCTTT
NA,NA,TRBJ1-1,TRBV4-1,CASSPPQGKGNTEAFF,TGCGCCAGCAGCCCCCCACAGGGAAAGGGGAACACTGAAGCTTTCTTT
NA,NA,TRBJ1-6,TRBV30,CAWREGVTLGSYNSPLHF,TGTGCCTGGAGGGAAGGGGTCACCCTCGGCTCCTATAATTCACCCCTCCACTTT
NA,NA,TRBJ1-6,TRBV6-5,CASSYPIGSPLHF,TGTGCCAGCAGTTACCCCATCGGTTCACCCCTCCACTTT
once,NA,TRBJ2-7,TRBV10-3,CAIGDILGEQYF,TGTGCCATCGGGGATATCCTTGGCGAGCAGTACTTC
NA,NA,TRBJ2-1,TRBV6-5,CASSYRAGVATNEQFF,TGTGCCAGCAGTTACCGGGCAGGGGTCGCAACCAATGAGCAGTTCTTC
NA,NA,TRBJ1-3,TRBV28,CASSVASNSGNTIYF,TGTGCCAGCAGTGTAGCTAGTAACTCTGGAAACACCATATATTTT
NA,NA,TRBJ2-7,TRBV5-8,CASSPRTTGREQYF,TGTGCCAGCAGCCCACGGACAACCGGTCGGGAGCAGTACTTC
NA,TRBD1,TRBJ1-2,TRBV5-6,CASSPDRGYGYTF,TGTGCCAGCAGCCCGGACAGGGGATATGGCTACACCTTC
NA,NA,TRBJ2-2,TRBV7-3,CASSHRETGELFF,TGTGCCAGCAGCCACCGGGAGACCGGGGAGCTGTTTTTT
NA,TRBD2,TRBJ2-7,TRBV28,CASSSNFVPGGYEQYF,TGTGCCAGCAGTTCCAATTTTGTCCCGGGGGGCTACGAGCAGTACTTC
NA,TRBD1,TRBJ2-7,TRBV6-5,CASSRGQGAYEQYF,TGTGCCAGCAGCCGAGGACAGGGGGCCTACGAGCAGTACTTC
NA,NA,TRBJ1-1,TRBV2,CASSGGAAAFF,TGTGCCAGCAGTGGAGGAGCCGCAGCTTTCTTT
NA,NA,TRBJ2-3,TRBV27,CASSFLATTDTQYF,TGTGCCAGCAGTTTCTTAGCGACCACAGATACGCAGTATTTT
NA,TRBD2,TRBJ2-3,TRBV5-8,CASSPGTSGPTDTQYF,TGTGCCAGCAGCCCCGGGACTAGCGGACCCACAGATACGCAGTATTTT
NA,TRBD1,TRBJ1-4,TRBV2,CASTQQGATNEKLFF,TGTGCCAGCACCCAACAGGGGGCAACTAATGAAAAACTGTTTTTT
NA,NA,TRBJ1-2,TRBV12-5,CASGLGPKGGRGIYGYTF,TGTGCTAGTGGTTTGGGACCGAAGGGGGGCAGGGGAATCTATGGCTACACCTTC
NA,NA,TRBJ1-2,TRBV10-3,CAISALVTDYGYTF,TGTGCCATCAGTGCCTTGGTCACAGACTATGGCTACACCTTC
NA,TRBD2,TRBJ2-5,TRBV5-1,CASSLGGLAGPWETQYF,TGCGCCAGCAGCTTGGGCGGACTAGCGGGGCCATGGGAGACCCAGTACTTC
NA,TRBD2,TRBJ2-1,TRBV19,CASTSTGTSGDSEQFF,TGTGCCAGTACTTCCACCGGGACTAGCGGGGATAGTGAGCAGTTCTTC
NA,NA,TRBJ2-1,TRBV5-1,CASSLEAGSYNEQFF,TGCGCCAGCAGCTTGGAGGCAGGGAGCTACAATGAGCAGTTCTTC
NA,TRBD1,TRBJ1-3,TRBV10-3,CAISEAGDSPSSGNTIYF,TGTGCCATCAGTGAGGCCGGGGACAGCCCGAGCTCTGGAAACACCATATATTTT
NA,TRBD2,TRBJ2-1,TRBV19,CASSISGGPTDEQFF,TGTGCCAGTAGTATCAGCGGGGGGCCCACGGATGAGCAGTTCTTC
NA,NA,TRBJ2-7,TRBV4-1,CASSQAETPDYEQYF,TGCGCCAGCAGCCAAGCTGAGACCCCAGACTACGAGCAGTACTTC